This entry describes one T cell receptor beta chain. Its antigen is unknown. No much larger clonotype is one base removed from it; base qualities were not supplied. TCR beta libraries were generated from genomic DNA with the immunoSEQ kit, following the manufacturer's recommendations. For library preparation, a first multiplex PCR was performed with proprietary primers, followed by a second PCR in which unique barcodes were added, and bead cleanups were performed after each round. Each sample batch included a kit-provided positive control reaction and a negative control reaction. The final libraries underwent checking on an Agilent 4200 TapeStation D1000 ScreenTape, volumetric pooling, and quantification by qPCR. An Illumina NextSeq500 fitted with a MidOutput 150-cycle cartridge performed the sequencing, running 156 Read1 cycles and 15 Index1 cycles with the kit's custom primers. The pooled library was loaded at around 1.1 pM with around 20% PhiX control spiked in. As for the authors' bioinformatics: Vendor-processed data were analyzed in R, with a clonotype defined as all T cells sharing the same CDR3 nucleotide sequence. In the clone abundance analyses, frequencies in each sample were normalized to that sample's 10,000 most abundant clones. Public T cell clones, which averaged fewer than five per sample, were excluded before analysis. Tumor-enriched and baseline blood-enriched clonotypes were defined by at least a 32-fold difference in abundance between compartments. A beta-binomial differential abundance model was applied to find clonotypes that expanded or contracted between blood time points. The Baroni-Urbani and Buser coefficient was used to measure tumor-blood repertoire similarity, and groups were compared with two-tailed Wilcoxon tests in R. TCRdb mirrors the immuneACCESS table, restricted to in-frame sequences. Some clones are absent from its copies; in checked studies, under half trace to an unresolved V gene, and the reason for the others is unknown. Clone size and V and J calls were adopted from that table, with D and trimming inferred from the DNA. This sample gives fewer than 90,000 clones in total; around 86% of them show up just once. The top ten constitute 20% to 25% of the sample.

CDR1 is given as SGHTA and CDR2 as FQGNSA, both from the germline V gene. V gives up 4 bases and J gives up 4 bases, and the segment between their germline ends measures 14 bases. The CDR3 spans 15 residues, from the cysteine through the phenylalanine. Solely the CDR3 DNA is kept, with 45 bases framed from the first base. The data belong to a study of radiation and T cells in renal cell carcinoma (dated by TCRdb to the early 2020s). Regarding the study in general: Samples were obtained from a clinical trial, in which 15 Gy stereotactic body radiation therapy was delivered to primary renal cell carcinomas and nephrectomy was performed 4 weeks later. In total, fewer than 55 samples, comprising 25 or so tumors and some 27 peripheral blood samples, were subjected to TCR beta sequencing. A total of 4,016,671 unique CDR3 nucleotide sequences, encoding roughly 3,000,000 unique CDR3 amino acid sequences, were found across all 53 samples.

The sample's time point, from its label and the paper: blood 2 weeks post-SBRT. Taken with the paper, the label for treatment or condition translates to: 15 Gy SBRT to primary tumor, nephrectomy 4 weeks later. Serial peripheral blood from radiation-treated patients was sampled at baseline, 2 weeks and 4 weeks after SBRT to track tumor-enriched clonotypes. Every patient had renal cell carcinoma of clear cell pathology. Genomic DNA for TCR sequencing was prepared using the QIAamp DNA Blood Mini Kit (Qiagen). Only samples passing all quality control checks were included in the analyses. What the research found in general, with its limitations: Blood repertoire dynamics were not followed beyond 4 weeks after treatment. The single-armed trial design could not address effects of radiation dose or scheduling on the TCR repertoire. Because pretreatment tumor biopsies were not available, the study could not determine whether clonotypes were already present within the tumor at baseline. Top tumor clonotypes rose in blood from baseline to 2 weeks post-radiation, then contracted by 4 weeks, suggesting transient expansion of tumor-resident clones.

This clonotype was sampled from a woman aged 50 to 60 with renal cell carcinoma. The sequence links TRBV7-2 to TRBJ1-3, and the D gene may be TRBD1, 6 bases matching. Material: blood, obtained from a patient whose treatment included radiotherapy and nephrectomy. In nucleotide form, the sequence is TGTGCCAGCAGCTCTCAAACAGGGATCGGAAACACCATATATTTT. Its translation reads: CASSSQTGIGNTIYF.